This T cell receptor beta chain was documented in a study of molecular identifiers for immune sequencing clone quantification. General study points: Underestimated sizes of highly expanded clones could result from identical TCR molecules that share a barcode.

TCRdb re-called the PCR reads with MiXCR, one entry per CDR3 protein. Of approximately 320,000 distinct CDR3 sequences detected, under 25% appear once; the ten largest clones hold roughly 0.7%. The CDR3 spans 19 residues. Germline-derived CDR1 and CDR2 are DFQATT and SNEGSKA (reference sequence). Comments on this clonotype: Antigen specificity is unknown.

This chain links TRBV20-1 with TRBJ2-3; TRBD2 agrees at 14 bases. The sequence derives from a human donor in good health. Some libraries in this study had Jurkat cell RNA spiked in. Sequenced sample: naive CD8+ T cells from blood, with Jurkat cell RNA spiked in. The subset here: FACS-sorted CD8+CD4-CCR7+CD45RA+ naive T cells. The CDR3 DNA reads TGCAATTCTCTCAAGAGGGGGACTAGCGGGGGCCTAACCGGAGATACGCAGTATTTT. Translating it yields CNSLKRGTSGGLTGDTQYF.